This T cell receptor (beta chain) stems from a study of blood T cell repertoires in COVID-19. Germline loops: CDR1 SEHNR, CDR2 FQNEAQ (reference sequence). Trimming removed 0 bases from V and 2 bases from J, with 5 bases in between. The CDR3 has 13 amino acids. The authors' processing: Nucleated cell counts were estimated from reference gene primer amplification. Assay used: immunoSEQ multiplex PCR; TCRdb lists only in-frame clones, some missing. V and J calls and clone size come straight from that table; D and trimming were deduced from the DNA. The sample contains more than 120,000 clones, approximately 81% of which appear only once.

This clonotype was sampled from a human donor with acute or convalescent COVID-19. The donor label of this sample is uncertain. The specimen was peripheral blood. V is TRBV7-9 and J is TRBJ2-7, with D hard to call. CDR3 coding DNA: TGTGCCAGCAGCTTAGCCTACGCCTACGAGCAGTACGTC. Translating it yields CASSLAYAYEQYV.